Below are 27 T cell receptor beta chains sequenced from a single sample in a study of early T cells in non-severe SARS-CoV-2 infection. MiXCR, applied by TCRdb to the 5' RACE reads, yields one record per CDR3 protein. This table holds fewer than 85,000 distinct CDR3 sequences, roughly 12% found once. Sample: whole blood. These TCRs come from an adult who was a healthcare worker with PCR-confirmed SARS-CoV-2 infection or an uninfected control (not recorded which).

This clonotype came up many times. As DNA, the CDR3 is TGTGCCAGCAGGGGGACTAGCGGCCTCGGAGATACGCAGTATTTT. Translating gives CASRGTSGLGDTQYF. The chain recombines TRBV12-3 or TRBV12-4 with TRBJ2-3; TRBD2 matches at 11 bases. This CDR3 is built from 15 residues. The V gene end was trimmed by 6 bases and the J gene end by 5 bases; junction bases not matched to a gene: 7.

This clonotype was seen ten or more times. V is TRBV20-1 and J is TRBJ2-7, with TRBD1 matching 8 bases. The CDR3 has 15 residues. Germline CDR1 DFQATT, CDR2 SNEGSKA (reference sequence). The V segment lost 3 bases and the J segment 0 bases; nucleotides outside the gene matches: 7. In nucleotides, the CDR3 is TGCAGTGCTAGTAGTTCGGGGACAGGCTCCTACGAGCAGTACTTC. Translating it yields CSASSSGTGSYEQYF.

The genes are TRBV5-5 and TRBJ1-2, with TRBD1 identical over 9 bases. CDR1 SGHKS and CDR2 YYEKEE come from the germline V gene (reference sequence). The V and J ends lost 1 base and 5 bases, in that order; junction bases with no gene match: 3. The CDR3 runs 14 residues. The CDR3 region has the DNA TGTGCCAGCAGCTTGAAGGACAGGGGATATGGCTACACCTTC. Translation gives CASSLKDRGYGYTF.

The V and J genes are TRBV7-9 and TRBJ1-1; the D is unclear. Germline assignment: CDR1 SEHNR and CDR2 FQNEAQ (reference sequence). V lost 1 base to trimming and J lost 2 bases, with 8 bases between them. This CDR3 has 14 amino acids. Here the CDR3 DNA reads TGTGCCAGCAGCTTAGATCGGAGAAACACTGAAGCTTTCTTT. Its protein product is CASSLDRRNTEAFF.

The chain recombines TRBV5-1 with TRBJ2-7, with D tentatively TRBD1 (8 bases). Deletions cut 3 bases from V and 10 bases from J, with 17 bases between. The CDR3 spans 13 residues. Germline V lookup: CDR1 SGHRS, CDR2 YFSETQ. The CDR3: CASSWGQAGDQYF. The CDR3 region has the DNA TGCGCCAGCAGCTGGGGACAGGCGGGGGACCAGTACTTC.

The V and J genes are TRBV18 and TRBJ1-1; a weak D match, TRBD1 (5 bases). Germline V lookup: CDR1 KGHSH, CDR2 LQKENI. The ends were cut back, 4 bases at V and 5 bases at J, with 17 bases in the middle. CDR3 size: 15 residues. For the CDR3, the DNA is TGTGCCAGCTCACTTAACGAGGGGATGGGGACTGAAGCTTTCTTT. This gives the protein CASSLNEGMGTEAFF.

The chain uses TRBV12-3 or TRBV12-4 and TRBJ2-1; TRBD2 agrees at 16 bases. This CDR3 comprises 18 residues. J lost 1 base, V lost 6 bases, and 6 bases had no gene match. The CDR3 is CASSQGTSGRGSYNEQFF. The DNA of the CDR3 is TGTGCCAGCAGCCAAGGGACTAGCGGGAGGGGGTCCTACAATGAGCAGTTCTTC.

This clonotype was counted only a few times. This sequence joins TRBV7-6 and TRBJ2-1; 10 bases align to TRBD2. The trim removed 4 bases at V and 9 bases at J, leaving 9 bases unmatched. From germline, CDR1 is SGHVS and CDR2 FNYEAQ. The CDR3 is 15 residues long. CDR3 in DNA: TGTGCCAGCAGCTCGCTACCTACTAGCGGGGTTGAGCAGTTCTTC. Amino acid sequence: CASSSLPTSGVEQFF.

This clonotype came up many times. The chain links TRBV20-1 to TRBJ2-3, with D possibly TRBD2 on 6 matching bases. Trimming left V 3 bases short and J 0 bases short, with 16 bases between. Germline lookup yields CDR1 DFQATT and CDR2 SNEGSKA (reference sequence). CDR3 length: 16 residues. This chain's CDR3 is CSASLFRETSTDTQYF. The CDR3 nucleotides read TGCAGTGCTAGTCTTTTTCGGGAGACTAGCACAGATACGCAGTATTTT.

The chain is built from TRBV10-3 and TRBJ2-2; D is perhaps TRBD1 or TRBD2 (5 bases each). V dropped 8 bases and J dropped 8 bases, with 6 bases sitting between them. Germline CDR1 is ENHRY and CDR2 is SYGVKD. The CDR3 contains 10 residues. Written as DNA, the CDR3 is TGTGCCATCGGGGGAGGGGAGCTGTTTTTT. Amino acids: CAIGGGELFF.

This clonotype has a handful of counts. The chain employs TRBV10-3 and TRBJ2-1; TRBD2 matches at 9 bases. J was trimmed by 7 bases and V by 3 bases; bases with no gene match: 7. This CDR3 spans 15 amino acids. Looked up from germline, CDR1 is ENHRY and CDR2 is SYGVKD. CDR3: CAISDQGGRGNEQFF. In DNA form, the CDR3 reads TGTGCCATCAGTGACCAGGGCGGGAGGGGGAATGAGCAGTTCTTC.

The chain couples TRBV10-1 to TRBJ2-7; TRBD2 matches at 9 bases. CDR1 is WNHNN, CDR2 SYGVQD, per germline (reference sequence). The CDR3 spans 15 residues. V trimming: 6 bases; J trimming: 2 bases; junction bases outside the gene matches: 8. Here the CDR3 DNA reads TGCGCCAGCAGGGACTTAGCGGGAGCCCCCTACGAGCAGTACTTC. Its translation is CASRDLAGAPYEQYF.

CDR3 bases: TGTGCCAGCAGCCGCTTAGCGGGGTCCCCCACAGATACGCAGTATTTT. This sequence encodes CASSRLAGSPTDTQYF. This rearrangement joins TRBV3-1 to TRBJ2-3, with 8 bases that match TRBD2. CDR3 length equals 16 residues. The germline gives CDR1 LGHDT, CDR2 YNNKEL (reference sequence). After removal of 4 bases from V and 2 bases from J, the junction contained 8 bases not matched to a gene.

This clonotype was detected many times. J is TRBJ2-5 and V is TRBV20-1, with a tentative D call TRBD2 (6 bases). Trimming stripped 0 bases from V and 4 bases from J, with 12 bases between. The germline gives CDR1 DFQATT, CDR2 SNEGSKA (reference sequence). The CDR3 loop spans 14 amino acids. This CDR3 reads CSARDWRAGETQYF. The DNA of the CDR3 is TGCAGTGCTAGAGATTGGAGGGCGGGAGAGACCCAGTACTTC.

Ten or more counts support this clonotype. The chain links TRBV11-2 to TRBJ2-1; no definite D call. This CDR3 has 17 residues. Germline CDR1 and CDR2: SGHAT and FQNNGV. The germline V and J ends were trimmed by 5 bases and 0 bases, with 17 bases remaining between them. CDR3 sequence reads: CASSPFRRAISYNEQFF. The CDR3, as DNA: TGTGCCAGCAGCCCCTTCCGTCGCGCGATCTCCTACAATGAGCAGTTCTTC.

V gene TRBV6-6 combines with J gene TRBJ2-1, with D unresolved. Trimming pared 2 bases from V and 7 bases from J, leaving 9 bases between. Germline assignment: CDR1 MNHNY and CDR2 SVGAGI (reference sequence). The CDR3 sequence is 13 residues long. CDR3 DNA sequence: TGTGCCAGCAGTTACGAGACCAAAAATGAGCAGTTCTTC. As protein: CASSYETKNEQFF.

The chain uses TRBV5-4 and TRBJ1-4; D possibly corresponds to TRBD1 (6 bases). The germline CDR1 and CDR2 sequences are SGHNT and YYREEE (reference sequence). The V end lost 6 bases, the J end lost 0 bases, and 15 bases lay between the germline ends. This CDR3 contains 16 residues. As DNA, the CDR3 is TGTGCCAGCACCGATTGGGGGGCCACAACTAATGAAAAACTGTTTTTT. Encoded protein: CASTDWGATTNEKLFF.

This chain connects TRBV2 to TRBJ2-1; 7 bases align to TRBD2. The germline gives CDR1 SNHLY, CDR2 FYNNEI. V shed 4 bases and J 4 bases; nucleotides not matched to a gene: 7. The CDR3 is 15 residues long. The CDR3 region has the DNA TGTGCCAGCAGTGTAACGGGGGGAAGATACAATGAGCAGTTCTTC. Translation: CASSVTGGRYNEQFF.

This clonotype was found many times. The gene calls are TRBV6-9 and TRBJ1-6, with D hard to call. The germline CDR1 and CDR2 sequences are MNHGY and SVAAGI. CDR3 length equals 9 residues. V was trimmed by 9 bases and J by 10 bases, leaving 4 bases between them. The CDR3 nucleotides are TGTGCCAGGGACTCACCCCTCCACTTT. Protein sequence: CARDSPLHF.

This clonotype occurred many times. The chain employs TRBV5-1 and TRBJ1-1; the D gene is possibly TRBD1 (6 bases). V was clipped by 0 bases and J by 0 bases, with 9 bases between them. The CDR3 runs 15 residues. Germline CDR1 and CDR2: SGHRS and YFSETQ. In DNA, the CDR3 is TGCGCCAGCAGCTTGGCGCGGGACATGAACACTGAAGCTTTCTTT. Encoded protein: CASSLARDMNTEAFF.

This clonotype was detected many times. CDR3 bases: TGTGCCAGCAGAGCCTGGCTAGATGAGCAGTTCTTC. It specifies CASRAWLDEQFF. This chain uses TRBV7-9 with TRBJ2-1; D gene ambiguous. Germline CDR1 is SEHNR and CDR2 is FQNEAQ (reference sequence). V lost 6 bases to trimming and J lost 8 bases, with 11 bases between them. This CDR3 is 12 amino acids long.

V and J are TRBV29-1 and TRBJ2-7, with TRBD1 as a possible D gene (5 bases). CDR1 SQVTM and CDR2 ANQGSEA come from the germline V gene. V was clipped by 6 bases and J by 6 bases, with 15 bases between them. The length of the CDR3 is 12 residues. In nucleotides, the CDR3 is TGCAGCGTGGGTCAGGCAGGGATCGAGCAGTACTTC. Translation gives CSVGQAGIEQYF.

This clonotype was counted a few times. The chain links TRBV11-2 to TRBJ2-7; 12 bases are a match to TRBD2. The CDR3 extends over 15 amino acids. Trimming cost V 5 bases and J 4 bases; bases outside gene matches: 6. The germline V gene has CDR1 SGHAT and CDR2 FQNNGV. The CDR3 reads CASSVGLAGRYEQYF. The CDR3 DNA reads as TGTGCCAGCAGCGTAGGACTAGCGGGGCGATACGAGCAGTACTTC. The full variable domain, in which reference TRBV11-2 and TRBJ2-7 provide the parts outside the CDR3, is EAGVAQSPRYKIIEKRQSVAFWCNPISGHATLYWYQQILGQGPKLLIQFQNNGVVDDSQLPKDRFSAERLKGVDSTLKIQPAKLEDSAVYLCASSVGLAGRYEQYFGPGTRLTVT.

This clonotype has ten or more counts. The CDR3 spells CASSRDLSSYEQYF. The CDR3 coding sequence is TGCGCCAGCTCTCGGGACTTGAGCTCCTACGAGCAGTACTTC. The V and J genes are TRBV10-1 and TRBJ2-7; D might be TRBD2 (6 bases). The CDR3 runs to 14 residues. The germline V gene has CDR1 WNHNN and CDR2 SYGVQD (reference sequence). V was cut by 8 bases and J by 0 bases, with 14 bases left in between.

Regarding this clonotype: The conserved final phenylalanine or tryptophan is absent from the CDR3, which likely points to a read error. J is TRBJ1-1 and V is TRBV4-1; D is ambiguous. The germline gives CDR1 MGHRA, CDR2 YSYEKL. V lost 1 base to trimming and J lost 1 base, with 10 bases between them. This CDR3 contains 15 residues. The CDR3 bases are TGCGCCAGCAGCCAAGTCAGCGGAAGGAACACTGAAGCTTTCTCT. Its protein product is CASSQVSGRNTEAFS.

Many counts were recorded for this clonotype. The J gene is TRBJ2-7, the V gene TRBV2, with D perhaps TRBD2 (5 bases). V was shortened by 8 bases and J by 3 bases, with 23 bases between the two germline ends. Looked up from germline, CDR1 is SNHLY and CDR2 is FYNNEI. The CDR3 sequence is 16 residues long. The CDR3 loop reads CASRPLQRTDNYEQYF. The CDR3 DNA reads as TGTGCCAGCCGACCCTTACAACGGACTGATAACTACGAGCAGTACTTC. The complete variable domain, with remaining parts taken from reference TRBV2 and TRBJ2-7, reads EPEVTQTPSHQVTQMGQEVILRCVPISNHLYFYWYRQILGQKVEFLVSFYNNEISEKSEIFDDQFSVERPDGSNFTLKIRSTKLEDSAMYFCASRPLQRTDNYEQYFGPGTRLTVT.

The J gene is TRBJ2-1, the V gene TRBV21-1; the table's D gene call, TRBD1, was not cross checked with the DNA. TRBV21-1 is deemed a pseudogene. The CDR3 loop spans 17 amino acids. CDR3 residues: CASSKGRTGDIYNEQFF. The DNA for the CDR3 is TGTGCCAGCAGCAAAGGGAGAACAGGCGATATCTACAATGAGCAGTTCTTC.